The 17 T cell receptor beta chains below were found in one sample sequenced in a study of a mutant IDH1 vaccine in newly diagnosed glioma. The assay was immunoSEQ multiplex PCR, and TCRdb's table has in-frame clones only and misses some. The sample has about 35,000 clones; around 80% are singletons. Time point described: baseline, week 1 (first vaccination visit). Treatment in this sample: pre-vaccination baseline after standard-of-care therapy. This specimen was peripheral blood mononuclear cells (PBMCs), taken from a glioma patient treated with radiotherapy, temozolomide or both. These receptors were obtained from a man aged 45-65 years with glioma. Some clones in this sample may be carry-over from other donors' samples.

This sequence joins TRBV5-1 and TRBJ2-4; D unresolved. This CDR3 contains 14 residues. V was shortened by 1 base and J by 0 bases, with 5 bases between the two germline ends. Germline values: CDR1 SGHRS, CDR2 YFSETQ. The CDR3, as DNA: TGCGCCAGCAGCTTGAGTCTAGCCAAAAACATTCAGTACTTC. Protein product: CASSLSLAKNIQYF. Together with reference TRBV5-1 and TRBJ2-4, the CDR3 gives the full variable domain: KAGVTQTPRYLIKTRGQQVTLSCSPISGHRSVSWYQQTPGQGLQFLFEYFSETQRNKGNFPGRFSGRQFSNSRSEMNVSTLELGDSALYLCASSLSLAKNIQYFGAGTRLSVL.

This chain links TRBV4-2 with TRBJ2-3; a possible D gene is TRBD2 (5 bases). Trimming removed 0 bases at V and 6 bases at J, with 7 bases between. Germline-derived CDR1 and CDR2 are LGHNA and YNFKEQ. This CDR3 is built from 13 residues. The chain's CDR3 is CASSQDRRDTQYF. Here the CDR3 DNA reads TGTGCCAGCAGCCAAGATCGGAGGGATACGCAGTATTTT.

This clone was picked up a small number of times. CDR3 sequence (DNA): TGTGCCTGGATGAAGGGGAACTATGGCTACACCTTC. Protein product: CAWMKGNYGYTF. The chain carries TRBV30 and TRBJ1-2, with D possibly matching TRBD1 (5 bases). V dropped 4 bases and J dropped 2 bases, with 8 bases sitting between them. The CDR3 spans 12 residues. Looked up from germline, CDR1 is GTSNPN and CDR2 is SVGIG (reference sequence).

The CDR3 here is CASSPGQGANGYTF. The CDR3 DNA is TGTGCCAGCAGCCCGGGACAGGGGGCGAATGGCTACACCTTC. The V and J genes are TRBV7-2 and TRBJ1-2; TRBD1 matches at 12 bases. After removal of 5 bases from V and 6 bases from J, the junction contained 4 bases not matched to a gene. Per the germline V gene, CDR1 is SGHTA and CDR2 is FQGNSA. The CDR3 covers 14 residues. Full variable domain (rest looked up from reference TRBV7-2 and TRBJ1-2): GAGVSQSPSNKVTEKGKDVELRCDPISGHTALYWYRQSLGQGLEFLIYFQGNSAPDKSGLPSDRFSAERTGGSVSTLTIQRTQQEDSAVYLCASSPGQGANGYTFGSGTRLTVV.

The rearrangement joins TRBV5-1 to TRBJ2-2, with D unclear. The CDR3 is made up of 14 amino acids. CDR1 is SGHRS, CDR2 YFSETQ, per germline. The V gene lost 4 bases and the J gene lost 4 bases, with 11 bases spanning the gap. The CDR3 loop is CASSPDGSTGELFF. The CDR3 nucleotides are TGCGCCAGCAGCCCCGATGGTTCCACCGGGGAGCTGTTTTTT.

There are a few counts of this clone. The CDR3 loop is CASSPLRGGKANTEAFF. The CDR3 coding sequence is TGTGCCAGCAGCCCACTGAGGGGAGGTAAGGCGAACACTGAAGCTTTCTTT. The V gene is TRBV5-6, the J gene TRBJ1-1; maybe TRBD1 (5 bases). CDR1 is SGHDT, CDR2 YYEEEE, per germline. V was trimmed by 4 bases and J by 1 base, leaving 20 bases between them. This CDR3 has 17 residues. Supplemented by reference TRBV5-6 and TRBJ1-1, the full variable domain reads DAGVTQSPTHLIKTRGQQVTLRCSPKSGHDTVSWYQQALGQGPQFIFQYYEEEERQRGNFPDRFSGHQFPNYSSELNVNALLLGDSALYLCASSPLRGGKANTEAFFGQGTRLTVV.

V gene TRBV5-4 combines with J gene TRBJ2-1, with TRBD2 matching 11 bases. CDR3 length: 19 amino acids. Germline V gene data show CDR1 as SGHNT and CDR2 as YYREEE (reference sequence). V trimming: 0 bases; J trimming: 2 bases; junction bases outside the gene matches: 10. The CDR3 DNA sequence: TGTGCCAGCAGCTTGGGGGTCGCTAGCGGGAGGTCCCCCTACAATGAGCAGTTCTTC. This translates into CASSLGVASGRSPYNEQFF.

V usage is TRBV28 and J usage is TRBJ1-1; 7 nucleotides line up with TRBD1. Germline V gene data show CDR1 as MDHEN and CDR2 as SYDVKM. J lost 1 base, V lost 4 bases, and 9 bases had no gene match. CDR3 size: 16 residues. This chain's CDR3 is CASSSASGTANTEAFF. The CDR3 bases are TGTGCCAGCAGTTCCGCCTCCGGGACAGCGAACACTGAAGCTTTCTTT.

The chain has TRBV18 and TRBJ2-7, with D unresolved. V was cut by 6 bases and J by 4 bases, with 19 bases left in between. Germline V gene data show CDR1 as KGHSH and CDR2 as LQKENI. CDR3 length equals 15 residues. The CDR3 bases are TGTGCCAGCTCCTCTCCGGAAATTGGAGTGTACGAGCAGTACTTC. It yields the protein CASSSPEIGVYEQYF.

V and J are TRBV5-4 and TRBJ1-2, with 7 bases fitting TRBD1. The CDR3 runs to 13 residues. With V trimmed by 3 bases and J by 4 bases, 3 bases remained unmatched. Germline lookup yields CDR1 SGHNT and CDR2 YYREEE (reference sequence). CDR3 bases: TGTGCCAGCAGCTCCGGGACAGCCTATGGCTACACCTTC. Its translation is CASSSGTAYGYTF.

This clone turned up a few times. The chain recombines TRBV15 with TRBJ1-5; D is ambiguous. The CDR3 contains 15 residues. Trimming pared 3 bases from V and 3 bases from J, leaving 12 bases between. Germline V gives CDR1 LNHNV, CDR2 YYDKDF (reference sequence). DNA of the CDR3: TGTGCCACCAGCAGTGGAGGCATATACAATCAGCCCCAGCATTTT. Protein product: CATSSGGIYNQPQHF. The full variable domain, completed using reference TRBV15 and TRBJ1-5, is DAMVIQNPRYQVTQFGKPVTLSCSQTLNHNVMYWYQQKSSQAPKLLFHYYDKDFNNEADTPDNFQSRRPNTSFCFLDIRSPGLGDTAMYLCATSSGGIYNQPQHFGDGTRLSIL.

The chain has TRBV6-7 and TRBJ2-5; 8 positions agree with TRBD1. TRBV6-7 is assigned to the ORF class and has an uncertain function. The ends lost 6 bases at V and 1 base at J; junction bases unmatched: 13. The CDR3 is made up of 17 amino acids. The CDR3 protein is CASSHRGARVRQETQYF. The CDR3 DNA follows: TGTGCCAGCAGCCACAGGGGGGCGCGGGTACGCCAAGAGACCCAGTACTTC.

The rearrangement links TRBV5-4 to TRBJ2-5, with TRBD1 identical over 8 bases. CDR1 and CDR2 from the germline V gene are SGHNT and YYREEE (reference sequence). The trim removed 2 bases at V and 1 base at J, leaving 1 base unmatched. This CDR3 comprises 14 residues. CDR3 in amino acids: CASSFGQGQETQYF. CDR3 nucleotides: TGTGCCAGCAGCTTCGGACAGGGCCAAGAGACCCAGTACTTC.

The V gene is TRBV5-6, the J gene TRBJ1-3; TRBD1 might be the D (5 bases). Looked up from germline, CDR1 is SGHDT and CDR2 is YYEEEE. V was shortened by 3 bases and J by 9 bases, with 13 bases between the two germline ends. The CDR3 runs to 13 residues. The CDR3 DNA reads TGTGCCAGCAGCTGGACACTCGACTCCACCATATATTTT. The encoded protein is CASSWTLDSTIYF.

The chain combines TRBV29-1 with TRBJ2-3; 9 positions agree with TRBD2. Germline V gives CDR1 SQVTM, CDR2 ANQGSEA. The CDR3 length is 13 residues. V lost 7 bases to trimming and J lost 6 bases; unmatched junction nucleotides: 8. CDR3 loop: CSAGSGRKDTQYF. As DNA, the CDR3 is TGCAGCGCCGGTAGCGGGAGAAAGGATACGCAGTATTTT.

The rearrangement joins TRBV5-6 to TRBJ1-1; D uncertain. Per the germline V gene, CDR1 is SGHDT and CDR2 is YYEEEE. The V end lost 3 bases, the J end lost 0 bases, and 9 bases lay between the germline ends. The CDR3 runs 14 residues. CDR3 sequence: CASSSGPLNTEAFF. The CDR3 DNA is TGTGCCAGCAGCTCGGGTCCTTTGAACACTGAAGCTTTCTTT.

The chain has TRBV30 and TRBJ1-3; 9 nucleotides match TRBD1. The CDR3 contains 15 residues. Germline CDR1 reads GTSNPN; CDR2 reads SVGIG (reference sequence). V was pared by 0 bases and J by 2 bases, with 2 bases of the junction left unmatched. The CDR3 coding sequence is TGTGCCTGGAGTGTTAACAGGGGGCCTGGAAACACCATATATTTT. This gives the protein CAWSVNRGPGNTIYF.